The clone carrying this T cell receptor beta chain has at least ten counts. No antigen is known for it. If no ophthalmopathy progression occurred within 18 months, Graves' hyperthyroidism was stable. Recently diagnosed hyperthyroidism of less than 2 months' duration affected patients aged 18 to 65. Patients were excluded because of uncontrolled infection, other autoimmune disease, pregnancy or lactation. Germline V lookup: CDR1 SQVTM, CDR2 ANQGSEA. This CDR3 spans 15 amino acids. V lost 5 bases to trimming and J lost 8 bases, with 21 bases between them. The data are from a study of T cells in Graves' hyperthyroidism and ophthalmopathy. Amplification yielded TCR beta CDR3 regions, with RNA transcripts as the source. During a first-round RT-PCR of the TCR CDR3, the HTBI primer set was used. TCRdb processed the multiplex PCR reads anew with MiXCR; each CDR3 protein has one entry. The sample lists about 560,000 distinct CDR3 sequences, around 42% occurring once.

General study findings and limits: Ophthalmopathy, as predicted by the model, came a median about six months after the prediction.

This receptor was taken from a woman aged 18-35 years with Graves' hyperthyroidism. The sequenced sample consisted of peripheral blood or thyroid tissue (not recorded which). The genes are TRBV29-1 and TRBJ1-4, with D tentatively TRBD1 (5 bases). For the CDR3, the DNA is TGCAGCGTTCCTGACTGGGGGGTCGAGGGGGAAAAACTGTTTTTT. It is translated as CSVPDWGVEGEKLFF.